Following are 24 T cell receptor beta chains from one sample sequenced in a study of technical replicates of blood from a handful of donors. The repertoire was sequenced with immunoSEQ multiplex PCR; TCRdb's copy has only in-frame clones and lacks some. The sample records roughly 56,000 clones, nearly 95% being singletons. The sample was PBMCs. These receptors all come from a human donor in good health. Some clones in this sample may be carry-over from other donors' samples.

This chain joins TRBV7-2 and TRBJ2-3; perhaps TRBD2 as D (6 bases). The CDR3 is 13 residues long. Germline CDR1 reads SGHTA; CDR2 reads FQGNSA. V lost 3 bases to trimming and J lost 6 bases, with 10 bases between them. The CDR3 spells CASSFSGPDTQYF. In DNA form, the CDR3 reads TGTGCCAGCAGCTTTAGCGGTCCCGATACGCAGTATTTT.

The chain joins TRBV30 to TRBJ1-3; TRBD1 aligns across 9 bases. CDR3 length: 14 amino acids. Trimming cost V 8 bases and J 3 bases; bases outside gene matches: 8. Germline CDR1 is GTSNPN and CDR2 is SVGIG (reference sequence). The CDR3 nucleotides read TGTGCCCTCGGGACAGGGCTAGTTGGAAACACCATATATTTT. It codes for CALGTGLVGNTIYF. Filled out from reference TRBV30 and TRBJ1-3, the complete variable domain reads SQTIHQWPATLVQPVGSPLSLECTVEGTSNPNLYWYRQAAGRGLQLLFYSVGIGQISSEVPQNLSASRPQDRQFILSSKKLLLSDSGFYLCALGTGLVGNTIYFGEGSWLTVV.

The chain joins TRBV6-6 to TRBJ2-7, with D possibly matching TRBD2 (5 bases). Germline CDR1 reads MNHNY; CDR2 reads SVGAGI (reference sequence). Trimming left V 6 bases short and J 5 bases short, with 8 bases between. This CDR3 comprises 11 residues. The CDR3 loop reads CASSHGDEQYF. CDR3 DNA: TGTGCCAGCAGCCACGGGGACGAGCAGTACTTC.

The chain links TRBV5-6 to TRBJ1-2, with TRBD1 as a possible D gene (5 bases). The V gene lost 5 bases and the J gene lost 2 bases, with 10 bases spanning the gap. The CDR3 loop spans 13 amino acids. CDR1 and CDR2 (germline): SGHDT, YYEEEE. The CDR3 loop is CASSPTENYGYTF. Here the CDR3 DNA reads TGTGCCAGCAGTCCGACAGAGAACTATGGCTACACCTTC. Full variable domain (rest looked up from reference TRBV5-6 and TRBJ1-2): DAGVTQSPTHLIKTRGQQVTLRCSPKSGHDTVSWYQQALGQGPQFIFQYYEEEERQRGNFPDRFSGHQFPNYSSELNVNALLLGDSALYLCASSPTENYGYTFGSGTRLTVV.

The CDR3 DNA sequence: TGTGCCAGCAGCCTCGCTACAGGGAACTATGGCTACACCTTC. The encoded protein is CASSLATGNYGYTF. The J gene is TRBJ1-2, the V gene TRBV5-6, with a tentative D call TRBD1 (6 bases). The germline V gene encodes CDR1 SGHDT and CDR2 YYEEEE. CDR3 length: 14 amino acids. V lost 4 bases and J 2 bases, leaving 12 bases between the germline ends.

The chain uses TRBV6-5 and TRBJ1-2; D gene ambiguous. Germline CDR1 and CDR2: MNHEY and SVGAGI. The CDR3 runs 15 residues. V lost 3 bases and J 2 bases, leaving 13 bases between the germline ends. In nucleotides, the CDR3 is TGTGCCAGCAGTTATACGGCGAACAGAAACTATGGCTACACCTTC. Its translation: CASSYTANRNYGYTF.

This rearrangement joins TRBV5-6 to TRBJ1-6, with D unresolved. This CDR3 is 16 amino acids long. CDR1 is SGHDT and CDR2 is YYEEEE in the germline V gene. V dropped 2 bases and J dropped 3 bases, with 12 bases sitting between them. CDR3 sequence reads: CASSLTGSDYNSPLHF. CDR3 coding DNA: TGTGCCAGCAGCTTAACCGGGTCAGACTATAATTCACCCCTCCACTTT.

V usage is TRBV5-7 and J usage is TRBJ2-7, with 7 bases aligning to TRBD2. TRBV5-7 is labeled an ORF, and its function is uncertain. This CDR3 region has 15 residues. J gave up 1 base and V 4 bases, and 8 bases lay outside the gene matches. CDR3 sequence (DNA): TGTGCCAGCAGCCGGGGGGAGGGGCCGTCCTACGAGCAGTACTTC. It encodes CASSRGEGPSYEQYF.

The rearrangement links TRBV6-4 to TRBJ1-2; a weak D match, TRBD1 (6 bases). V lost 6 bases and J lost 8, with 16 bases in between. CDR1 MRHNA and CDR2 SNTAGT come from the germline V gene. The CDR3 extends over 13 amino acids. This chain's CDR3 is CASRPDSSGGYTF. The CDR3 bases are TGTGCCAGCAGACCGGACAGTTCTGGCGGCTACACCTTC.

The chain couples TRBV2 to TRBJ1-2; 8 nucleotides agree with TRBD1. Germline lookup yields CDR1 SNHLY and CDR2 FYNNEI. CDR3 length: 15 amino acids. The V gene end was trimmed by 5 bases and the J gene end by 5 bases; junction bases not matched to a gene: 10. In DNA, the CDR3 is TGTGCCAGCAGTCCGCGGACAGGGAATACGTATGGCTACACCTTC. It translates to CASSPRTGNTYGYTF.

The CDR3 bases are TGTGCCAGCAGCCAAGAACACCCGGTATGGACAGGGTCGCGGTCACCCCTCCACTTT. This gives the protein CASSQEHPVWTGSRSPLHF. This chain joins TRBV14 and TRBJ1-6; TRBD1 matches 8 bases. Germline values: CDR1 SGHDN, CDR2 FVKESK. Trimming cost V 0 bases and J 10 bases; bases outside gene matches: 17. The CDR3 has 19 amino acids.

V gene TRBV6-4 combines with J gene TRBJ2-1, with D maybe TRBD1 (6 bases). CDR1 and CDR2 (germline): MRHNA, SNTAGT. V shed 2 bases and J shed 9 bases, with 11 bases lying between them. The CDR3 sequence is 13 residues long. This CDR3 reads CASSDTDRSEQFF. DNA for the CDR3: TGTGCCAGCAGTGACACCGACAGGAGTGAGCAGTTCTTC.

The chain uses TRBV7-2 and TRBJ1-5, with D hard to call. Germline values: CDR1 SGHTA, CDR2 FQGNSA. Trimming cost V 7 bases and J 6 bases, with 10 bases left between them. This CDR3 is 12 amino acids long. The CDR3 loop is CASNVNGQPQHF. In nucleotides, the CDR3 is TGTGCCAGCAACGTGAACGGTCAGCCCCAGCATTTT.

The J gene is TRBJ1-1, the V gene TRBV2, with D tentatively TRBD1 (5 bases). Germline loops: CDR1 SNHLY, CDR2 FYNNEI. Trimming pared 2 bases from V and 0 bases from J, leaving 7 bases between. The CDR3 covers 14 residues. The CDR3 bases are TGTGCCAGCAGTGAATTGACAGTGAACACTGAAGCTTTCTTT. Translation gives CASSELTVNTEAFF.

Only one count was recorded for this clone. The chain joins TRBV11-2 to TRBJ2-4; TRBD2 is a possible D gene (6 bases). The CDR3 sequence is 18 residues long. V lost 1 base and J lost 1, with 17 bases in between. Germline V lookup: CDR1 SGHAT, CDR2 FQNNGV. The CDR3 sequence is CASSLVRSSVGAKNIQYF. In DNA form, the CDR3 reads TGTGCCAGCAGCTTAGTTCGCTCTAGCGTGGGGGCCAAAAACATTCAGTACTTC.

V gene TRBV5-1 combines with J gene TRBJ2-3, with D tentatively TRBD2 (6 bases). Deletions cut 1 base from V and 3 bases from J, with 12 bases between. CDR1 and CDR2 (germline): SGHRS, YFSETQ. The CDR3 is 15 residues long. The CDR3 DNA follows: TGCGCCAGCAGCTTGTTCCCCGCGGGAACAGATACGCAGTATTTT. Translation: CASSLFPAGTDTQYF.

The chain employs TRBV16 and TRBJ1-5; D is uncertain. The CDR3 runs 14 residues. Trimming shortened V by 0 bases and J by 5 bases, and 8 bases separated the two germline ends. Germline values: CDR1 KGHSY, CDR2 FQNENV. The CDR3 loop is CASSQSGVDQPQHF. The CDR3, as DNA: TGTGCCAGCAGCCAATCCGGGGTGGATCAGCCCCAGCATTTT.

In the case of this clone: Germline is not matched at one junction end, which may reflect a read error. The DNA of the CDR3 is TGCGCCAGCAGACAAGGGGCGGGCACTGAAGCTTTCTTT. Translation: CASRQGAGTEAFF. The rearrangement uses TRBV4-1 and TRBJ1-1; D may be TRBD1 (5 bases). The CDR3 runs to 13 residues. Germline V lookup: CDR1 MGHRA, CDR2 YSYEKL.

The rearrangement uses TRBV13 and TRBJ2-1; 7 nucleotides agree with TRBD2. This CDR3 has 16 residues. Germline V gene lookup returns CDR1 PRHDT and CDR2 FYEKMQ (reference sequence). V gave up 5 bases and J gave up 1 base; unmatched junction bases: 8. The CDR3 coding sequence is TGTGCCAGCAGCGGGTTCAGCGGGATGTCCTACAATGAGCAGTTCTTC. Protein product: CASSGFSGMSYNEQFF.

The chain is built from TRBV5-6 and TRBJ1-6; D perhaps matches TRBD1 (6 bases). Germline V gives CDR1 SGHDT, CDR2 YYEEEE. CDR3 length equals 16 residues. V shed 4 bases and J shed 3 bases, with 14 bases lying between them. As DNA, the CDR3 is TGTGCCAGCAGCCCCCGGACAGAAGACTATAATTCACCCCTCCACTTT. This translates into CASSPRTEDYNSPLHF.

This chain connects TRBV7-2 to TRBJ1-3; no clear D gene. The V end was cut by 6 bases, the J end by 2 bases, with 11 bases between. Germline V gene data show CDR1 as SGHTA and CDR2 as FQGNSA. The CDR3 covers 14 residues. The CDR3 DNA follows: TGTGCCAGCAGACCCGCCGGGGCTGGAAACACCATATATTTT. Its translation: CASRPAGAGNTIYF.

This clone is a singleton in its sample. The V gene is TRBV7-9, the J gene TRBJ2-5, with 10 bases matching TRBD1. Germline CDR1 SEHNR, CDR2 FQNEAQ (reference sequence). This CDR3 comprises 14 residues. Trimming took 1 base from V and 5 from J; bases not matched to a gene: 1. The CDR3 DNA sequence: TGTGCCAGCAGCTTAGGGGGACAGGGGGAGACCCAGTACTTC. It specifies CASSLGGQGETQYF.

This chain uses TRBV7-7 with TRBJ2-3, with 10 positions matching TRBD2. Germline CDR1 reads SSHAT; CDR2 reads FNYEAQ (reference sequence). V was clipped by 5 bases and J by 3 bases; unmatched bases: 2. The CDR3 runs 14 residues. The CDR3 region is CASSPGLATDTQYF. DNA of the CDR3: TGTGCCAGCAGCCCGGGACTAGCGACAGATACGCAGTATTTT.

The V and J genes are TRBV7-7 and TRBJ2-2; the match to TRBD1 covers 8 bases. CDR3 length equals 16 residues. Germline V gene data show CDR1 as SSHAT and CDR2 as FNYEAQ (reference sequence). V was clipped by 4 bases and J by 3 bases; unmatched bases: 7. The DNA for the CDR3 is TGTGCCAGCAGCTCGAAGGGGACAGGTTACACCGGGGAGCTGTTTTTT. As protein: CASSSKGTGYTGELFF.